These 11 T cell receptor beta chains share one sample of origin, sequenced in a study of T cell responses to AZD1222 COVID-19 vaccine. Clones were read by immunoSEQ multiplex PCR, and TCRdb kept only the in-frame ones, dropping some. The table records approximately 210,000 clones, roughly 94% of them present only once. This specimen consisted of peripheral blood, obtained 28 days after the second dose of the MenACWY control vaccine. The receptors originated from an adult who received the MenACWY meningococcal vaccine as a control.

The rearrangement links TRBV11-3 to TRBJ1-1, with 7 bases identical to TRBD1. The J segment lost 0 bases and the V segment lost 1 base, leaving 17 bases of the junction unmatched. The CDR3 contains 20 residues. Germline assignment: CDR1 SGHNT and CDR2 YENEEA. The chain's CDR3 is CASSLALTPYRGEMNTEAFF. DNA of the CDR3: TGTGCCAGCAGCTTAGCCCTAACCCCGTACAGGGGCGAAATGAACACTGAAGCTTTCTTT.

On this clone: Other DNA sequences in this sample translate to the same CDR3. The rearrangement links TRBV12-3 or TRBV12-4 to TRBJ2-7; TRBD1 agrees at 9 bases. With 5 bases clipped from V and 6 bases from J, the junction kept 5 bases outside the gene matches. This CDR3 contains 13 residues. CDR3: CASSLQGASEQYF. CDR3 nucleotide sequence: TGTGCCAGCAGTCTACAGGGGGCGAGCGAGCAGTACTTC.

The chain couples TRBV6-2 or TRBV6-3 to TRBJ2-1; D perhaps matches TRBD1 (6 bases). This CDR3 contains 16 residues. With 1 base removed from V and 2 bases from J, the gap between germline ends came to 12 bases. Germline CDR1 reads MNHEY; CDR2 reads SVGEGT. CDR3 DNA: TGTGCCAGCAGTTACTGGCCCACAGGGACCTACAATGAGCAGTTCTTC. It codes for CASSYWPTGTYNEQFF.

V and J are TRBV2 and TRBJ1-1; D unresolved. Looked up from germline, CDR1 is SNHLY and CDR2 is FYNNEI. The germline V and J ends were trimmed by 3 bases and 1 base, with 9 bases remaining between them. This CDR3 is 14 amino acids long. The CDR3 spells CASSDSLSNTEAFF. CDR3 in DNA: TGTGCCAGCAGTGATTCCTTATCGAACACTGAAGCTTTCTTT.

The CDR3 nucleotides are TGTGCCAGCAGTTTATCGGGAGAGACCCAGTACTTC. Encoded protein: CASSLSGETQYF. The chain links TRBV28 to TRBJ2-5; no clear D. V was trimmed by 1 base and J by 4 bases, leaving 4 bases between them. This CDR3 contains 12 residues. Germline V gene sequence: CDR1 MDHEN, CDR2 SYDVKM.

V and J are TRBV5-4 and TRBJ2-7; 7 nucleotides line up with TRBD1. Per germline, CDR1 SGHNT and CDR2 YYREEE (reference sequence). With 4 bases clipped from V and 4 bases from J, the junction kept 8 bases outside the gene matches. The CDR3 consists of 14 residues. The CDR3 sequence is CASSPGQQRYEQYF. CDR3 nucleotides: TGTGCCAGCAGCCCGGGACAGCAACGTTACGAGCAGTACTTC.

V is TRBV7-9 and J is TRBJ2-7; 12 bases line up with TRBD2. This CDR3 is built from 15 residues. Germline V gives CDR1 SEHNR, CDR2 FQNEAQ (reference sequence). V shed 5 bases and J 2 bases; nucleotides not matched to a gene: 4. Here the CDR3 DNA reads TGTGCCAGCAGCCAGACTAGCGGGAGTGCCTACGAGCAGTACTTC. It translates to CASSQTSGSAYEQYF.

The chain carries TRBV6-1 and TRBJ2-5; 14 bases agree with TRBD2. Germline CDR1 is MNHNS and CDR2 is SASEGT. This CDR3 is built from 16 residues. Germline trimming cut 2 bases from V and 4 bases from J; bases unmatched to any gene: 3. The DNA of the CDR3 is TGTGCCAGCAGTGAACGGACTAGCGGGAGGAGAGAGACCCAGTACTTC. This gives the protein CASSERTSGRRETQYF.

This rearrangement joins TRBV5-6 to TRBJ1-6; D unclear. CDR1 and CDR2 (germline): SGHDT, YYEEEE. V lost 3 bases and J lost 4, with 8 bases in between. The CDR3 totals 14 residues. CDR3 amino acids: CASSYWGYNSPLHF. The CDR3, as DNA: TGTGCCAGCAGCTATTGGGGATATAATTCACCCCTCCACTTT. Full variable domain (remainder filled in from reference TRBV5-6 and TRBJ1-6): DAGVTQSPTHLIKTRGQQVTLRCSPKSGHDTVSWYQQALGQGPQFIFQYYEEEERQRGNFPDRFSGHQFPNYSSELNVNALLLGDSALYLCASSYWGYNSPLHFGNGTRLTVT.

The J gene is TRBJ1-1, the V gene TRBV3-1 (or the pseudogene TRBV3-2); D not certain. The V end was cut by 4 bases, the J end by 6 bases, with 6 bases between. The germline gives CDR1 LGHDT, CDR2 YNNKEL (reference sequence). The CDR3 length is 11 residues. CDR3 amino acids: CASSRSAEAFF. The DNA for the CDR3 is TGTGCCAGCAGCCGGAGTGCTGAAGCTTTCTTT.

For the CDR3, the DNA is TGTGCCAGCGAGGCGACAGACTACGAGCAGTACTTC. It yields the protein CASEATDYEQYF. V gene TRBV6-5 combines with J gene TRBJ2-7; D perhaps matches TRBD1 (5 bases). Germline CDR1 is MNHEY and CDR2 is SVGAGI. The CDR3 is 12 residues long. V was clipped by 8 bases and J by 3 bases, with 11 bases between them.